What follows are 21 T cell receptor beta chains derived from one specimen sequenced in a study of T cells in localized non-small cell lung cancer. The data were produced by immunoSEQ multiplex PCR, yet TCRdb's version contains in-frame clones alone and is incomplete. Of around 70,000 clones in the sample, around 85% are singletons; the top ten hold 21%. Sequencing was performed on peripheral blood, taken before any cancer treatment. These receptors came from a male donor older than 55 with stage III squamous cell lung carcinoma.

The rearrangement joins TRBV2 to TRBJ2-3; D gene unclear. CDR1 is SNHLY, CDR2 FYNNEI, per germline. The CDR3 is made up of 14 amino acids. V shed 3 bases and J shed 3 bases, with 10 bases lying between them. This CDR3 is CASSDGSGTDTQYF. In DNA, the CDR3 is TGTGCCAGCAGTGACGGGTCGGGTACAGATACGCAGTATTTT.

The CDR3 spells CSAPAGGGQNEQFF. CDR3 in DNA: TGCAGCGCCCCCGCCGGAGGGGGCCAGAATGAGCAGTTCTTC. This chain connects TRBV29-1 to TRBJ2-1, with TRBD1 as a possible D gene (7 bases). Trimming took 7 bases from V and 7 from J, leaving 20 bases between them. Germline V gene lookup returns CDR1 SQVTM and CDR2 ANQGSEA. The length of the CDR3 is 14 residues.

The chain employs TRBV2 and TRBJ2-5; 9 bases line up with TRBD2. After removal of 4 bases from V and 5 bases from J, the junction contained 8 bases not matched to a gene. The CDR3 is 15 residues long. Per the germline V gene, CDR1 is SNHLY and CDR2 is FYNNEI. The CDR3 DNA follows: TGTGCCAGCAGTGTGAAGAGCGGGGGGTCTGAGACCCAGTACTTC. Its protein is CASSVKSGGSETQYF. The variable domain in full, with the rest retrieved from reference TRBV2 and TRBJ2-5, is EPEVTQTPSHQVTQMGQEVILRCVPISNHLYFYWYRQILGQKVEFLVSFYNNEISEKSEIFDDQFSVERPDGSNFTLKIRSTKLEDSAMYFCASSVKSGGSETQYFGPGTRLLVL.

The chain is built from TRBV9 and TRBJ1-6, with TRBD1 matching 9 bases. The V segment lost 4 bases and the J segment 0 bases; nucleotides outside the gene matches: 8. The CDR3 has 18 amino acids. Looked up from germline, CDR1 is SGDLS and CDR2 is YYNGEE. The CDR3 DNA reads as TGTGCCAGCAGCACAGGGACAGGGCTCAGCTCCTATAATTCACCCCTCCACTTT. This translates into CASSTGTGLSSYNSPLHF.

The chain couples TRBV6-1 to TRBJ2-7; 9 positions agree with TRBD1. The CDR3 is 13 residues long. Germline V gives CDR1 MNHNS, CDR2 SASEGT. V lost 7 bases to trimming and J lost 7 bases; unmatched junction nucleotides: 8. The CDR3 reads CASNGQGLGEQYV. The CDR3 coding sequence is TGTGCCAGCAACGGACAGGGGTTGGGAGAGCAGTACGTC.

This clone turned up a few times. The chain recombines TRBV19 with TRBJ1-5; D not resolved. This CDR3 contains 15 residues. From germline, CDR1 is LNHDA and CDR2 SQIVND (reference sequence). V was cut by 5 bases and J by 4 bases, with 15 bases left in between. CDR3 sequence: CASSEGLKRNQPQHF. DNA of the CDR3: TGTGCCAGTAGTGAGGGCCTAAAGCGAAATCAGCCCCAGCATTTT.

The CDR3 reads CASRTTGTGEQYF. CDR3 DNA: TGCGCCAGCAGGACCACAGGGACGGGCGAGCAGTACTTC. The chain carries TRBV5-1 and TRBJ2-7, with D perhaps matching TRBD1 (6 bases). Looked up from germline, CDR1 is SGHRS and CDR2 is YFSETQ. CDR3 length equals 13 residues. V was cut by 5 bases and J by 6 bases, with 15 bases left in between.

V usage is TRBV27 and J usage is TRBJ1-5; weak D call: TRBD1 (6 bases). The V end lost 0 bases, the J end lost 5 bases, and 11 bases lay between the germline ends. The V gene's germline CDR1 is MNHEY and CDR2 SMNVEV (reference sequence). CDR3 length: 15 amino acids. The CDR3 sequence: CASSLSSRGHQPQHF. For the CDR3, the DNA is TGTGCCAGCAGTTTATCTTCCAGGGGTCATCAGCCCCAGCATTTT.

This chain uses TRBV30 with TRBJ1-2; D uncertain. This CDR3 spans 13 amino acids. V gave up 5 bases and J gave up 0 bases, with 10 bases separating them. Germline CDR1 GTSNPN, CDR2 SVGIG (reference sequence). The DNA for the CDR3 is TGTGCCTGGGTCAAAGCTTCTAACTATGGCTACACCTTC. This sequence encodes CAWVKASNYGYTF.

The V and J genes are TRBV11-2 and TRBJ1-3; 7 nucleotides match TRBD1. Germline V gene data show CDR1 as SGHAT and CDR2 as FQNNGV. The CDR3 is 16 residues long. Losses at the gene ends were 4 bases for V and 2 bases for J; bases not matched to a gene: 8. The CDR3 is CASSSYRGDAGNTIYF. The CDR3 DNA sequence: TGTGCCAGCAGCTCTTACAGGGGTGACGCTGGAAACACCATATATTTT.

This chain connects TRBV14 to TRBJ2-3; 8 nucleotides line up with TRBD1. The V gene end was trimmed by 3 bases and the J gene end by 3 bases; junction bases not matched to a gene: 5. CDR1 is SGHDN, CDR2 FVKESK, per germline. The CDR3 is 15 residues long. The CDR3 nucleotides are TGTGCCAGCAGCCAGGACGACAGGGGAACAGATACGCAGTATTTT. Encoded protein: CASSQDDRGTDTQYF.

The rearrangement links TRBV7-2 to TRBJ1-5; D is undetermined. V was shortened by 2 bases and J by 5 bases, with 10 bases between the two germline ends. The CDR3 extends over 14 amino acids. Germline CDR1 SGHTA, CDR2 FQGNSA. The CDR3 region is CASSLYPVYQPQHF. The CDR3 DNA sequence: TGTGCCAGCAGCTTATACCCCGTTTATCAGCCCCAGCATTTT.

This rearrangement joins TRBV28 to TRBJ1-5, with 7 bases aligning to TRBD1. Germline V gene lookup returns CDR1 MDHEN and CDR2 SYDVKM. CDR3 size: 15 residues. The ends lost 6 bases at V and 7 bases at J; junction bases unmatched: 12. Here the CDR3 DNA reads TGTGCCAGCAGGGTAACCGGGACAGAGACGCAGCCCCAGCATTTT. Protein sequence: CASRVTGTETQPQHF.

This clone was counted a single time. The chain uses TRBV9 and TRBJ2-5; tentatively, D is TRBD2 (6 bases). The V gene lost 0 bases and the J gene lost 5 bases, with 14 bases spanning the gap. This CDR3 has 15 residues. Germline V CDR1 and CDR2: SGDLS, YYNGEE. The DNA for the CDR3 is TGTGCCAGCAGCGTAGGAACGGGGGAATGGGAGACCCAGTACTTC. Amino acid sequence: CASSVGTGEWETQYF.

The chain couples TRBV2 to TRBJ1-5; TRBD1 might be the D (5 bases). Germline V gene data show CDR1 as SNHLY and CDR2 as FYNNEI. The CDR3 has 15 residues. V was cut by 4 bases and J by 2 bases, with 12 bases left in between. The CDR3 loop reads CASSAWGVGNQPQHF. CDR3 nucleotides: TGTGCCAGCAGTGCGTGGGGGGTGGGCAATCAGCCCCAGCATTTT.

The CDR3 sequence: CASSSSLLGFLTDTQYF. CDR3 nucleotides: TGTGCCAGCAGCTCCTCATTGCTAGGCTTTCTAACAGATACGCAGTATTTT. The chain employs TRBV7-2 and TRBJ2-3; D is unclear. CDR3 length: 17 residues. Trimming pared 4 bases from V and 3 bases from J, leaving 20 bases between. Germline CDR1 is SGHTA and CDR2 is FQGNSA.

V and J are TRBV5-6 and TRBJ1-5; D might be TRBD1 (6 bases). V dropped 0 bases and J dropped 3 bases, with 10 bases sitting between them. CDR1 SGHDT and CDR2 YYEEEE come from the germline V gene. This CDR3 is 15 amino acids long. CDR3 residues: CASSLGQGHNQPQHF. CDR3 DNA sequence: TGTGCCAGCAGCTTGGGGCAGGGGCACAATCAGCCCCAGCATTTT.

The rearrangement joins TRBV2 to TRBJ1-5; TRBD1 might be the D (5 bases). Germline V gene data show CDR1 as SNHLY and CDR2 as FYNNEI. The CDR3 totals 15 residues. V was trimmed by 4 bases and J by 4 bases, leaving 14 bases between them. CDR3 in amino acids: CASSGGPGGNQPQHF. In DNA form, the CDR3 reads TGTGCCAGCAGTGGAGGCCCCGGGGGAAATCAGCCCCAGCATTTT.

The V call is TRBV5-6, the J call TRBJ1-5; 10 bases agree with TRBD1. This CDR3 is built from 16 residues. Per germline, CDR1 SGHDT and CDR2 YYEEEE. V lost 3 bases, J lost 9 bases, and 12 bases stayed unmatched. CDR3 region: CASSSTTGGSIGPQHF. CDR3 coding DNA: TGTGCCAGCAGCTCGACGACAGGGGGCTCCATAGGGCCCCAGCATTTT.

The chain joins TRBV30 to TRBJ1-2, with TRBD1 as a possible D gene (5 bases). Trimming took 0 bases from V and 6 from J, leaving 20 bases between them. The CDR3 extends over 16 amino acids. Germline V lookup: CDR1 GTSNPN, CDR2 SVGIG (reference sequence). The CDR3 region has the DNA TGTGCCTGGAGTGTATGGCCAACCGGGACCTCCCATGGCTACACCTTC. It specifies CAWSVWPTGTSHGYTF.

V usage is TRBV9 and J usage is TRBJ2-3; TRBD2 is a possible D gene (5 bases). This CDR3 has 14 residues. Germline assignment: CDR1 SGDLS and CDR2 YYNGEE. Trimming pared 0 bases from V and 4 bases from J, leaving 9 bases between. CDR3: CASSVELVADTQYF. In nucleotides, the CDR3 is TGTGCCAGCAGCGTAGAACTAGTCGCAGATACGCAGTATTTT.